This record concerns one T cell receptor beta chain sequence. Its target is unknown. These data belong to a study of OX40 agonist ivuxolimab in advanced cancers. Study background: One patient with hepatocellular carcinoma and two with cutaneous melanoma, three in all, had partial responses. Findings and caveats of the study: On average, CD8+ T cells had more expanded clones than CD4+. Some patients who did not respond also had low normalized T-cell clonal expansion.

The table came from immunoSEQ multiplex PCR; TCRdb's copy has only in-frame clones and leaves some out. The sample lists about 63,000 clones, roughly nine tenths occurring once. V was clipped by 5 bases and J by 7 bases; unmatched bases: 9. Germline values: CDR1 MNHEY, CDR2 SMNVEV (reference sequence). The CDR3 loop spans 15 amino acids. Source: CD4+ or CD8+ T cells sorted from blood, taken in a trial of the OX40 agonist ivuxolimab. The V and J genes are TRBV27 and TRBJ2-7, with 12 bases lining up with TRBD2. The origin of this receptor is an adult with an advanced solid tumor such as melanoma, head and neck, liver or kidney cancer. CDR3 DNA sequence: TGTGCCAGCAGTCTAGCGGGAGGGGGGTTGGGGGAGCAGTACTTC. It codes for CASSLAGGGLGEQYF.